This T cell receptor (beta chain) was obtained from a study of regulatory T cells in long-lasting Graves disease (TCRdb year 2021). Background for the entire study: To count as having persistent Graves' disease, a patient had to have received antithyroid drug treatment for over 5 years with TSH receptor autoantibodies remaining persistently positive. Persistent Graves' disease patients were compared with newly diagnosed Graves' disease patients by peripheral blood TCR sequencing and RNA sequencing. The study was conducted in China and was registered as a clinical trial. TCR sequencing covered around 13 persistent and 20 or so newly diagnosed Graves' disease patients, about 35 samples in total. Antithyroid drugs had been taken for approximately 10 years on average by persistent Graves' disease patients in the clinical cohort. What the authors observed across the whole study: Peripheral blood alone was examined, since thyroid tissue, which constituted the primary lesion, could not be accessed. Sequencing and analysis were limited to the TCR beta chain. The small sample size was acknowledged by the authors as a limitation that may reduce accuracy. Persistent disease showed preferential use of TRBV28, TRBJ1-2 and TRBJ2-5, whereas newly diagnosed disease favored TRBV20-1 and TRBJ2-1. A larger number of public clonotypes was shared among persistent patients (more than 2,500) than among newly diagnosed patients (around 970). Compared with newly diagnosed patients, patients with persistent Graves' disease had lower TCR Shannon entropy and fewer highly expanded clones, which suggests clonal expansion.

Taken from the germline V gene (reference sequence), the CDR1 and CDR2 loops are LNHNV and YYDKDF. From the cysteine through the phenylalanine, the CDR3 covers 16 amino acids. Only the CDR3 DNA stays, 48 bases, in frame from base 1. Trimming removed 0 bases from V and 1 base from J; the gene matches leave 5 bases unexplained. Remarks on this clonotype: No antigen is known for it. No base quality values were provided; no much bigger clone lies one nucleotide off.

The method was multiplex PCR. This sample was sequenced with an Illumina HiSeq 4000. iRepertoire HTBI primers and Arm-PCR amplification of CDR3 regions were used to construct TCR beta libraries. Gel purification was performed on PCR products prior to sequencing. In the paper's pipeline: Gene usage analysis of CDR3 amino acid clonotypes used the 60 to 80 TRBV and about 15 TRBJ segments found across samples. COPE and FqMerger were used to merge the filtered high-quality paired reads into contigs. BLAST was used to align contigs to the IMGT TRBV, TRBD and TRBJ reference genes, and CDR3 was defined following IMGT. Highly expanded clones were defined as clonotypes with a frequency above 0.1%. Shannon entropy served as the measure of repertoire diversity, while the Gini coefficient captured V-J evenness. A clonotype found in more than one individual was treated as public. TCRdb redid the processing of the public reads, applying fastp at Q25 and MiXCR, and retained in-frame beta chains. Each record represents a unique CDR3 protein, reported with the most common genes and DNA among its rows. For this entry, the V and J calls and clone size follow TCRdb and not the study's own pipeline. The sample has a few hundred thousand distinct CDR3 sequences on record, around 23% of them singletons. The ten largest make up 14% of the sample.

Per the publication, the time point label means: persistent/refractory GD, antithyroid drugs over 5 years with positive TRAb. For both TCR sequencing and RNA sequencing, RNA was extracted from PBMCs using TRIzol. Graves' disease was diagnosed according to American Thyroid Association guidelines. Patients were recruited from an endocrinology department in Xi'an, China. Each patient gave 7 to 9.5 milliliters of peripheral blood, collected in an EDTA anticoagulant tube. PBMCs were isolated by Ficoll Paque Plus density gradient separation without further T cell sorting. RNA quality was checked with an Agilent 2100 Bioanalyzer and agarose gel, and concentration with a NanoDrop 2000.

The sequence was obtained from a female donor with Graves disease. Sequencing used peripheral blood mononuclear cells (PBMCs), obtained when the disease was refractory, from a patient treated with antithyroid drugs. The sequence is built from TRBV15 and TRBJ2-7; 8 middle bases align to TRBD2. The CDR3 loop reads CATSRDASGLSYEQYF. The DNA is TGTGCCACCAGCAGAGATGCTAGCGGGCTTTCCTACGAGCAGTACTTC.